This T cell receptor (beta chain) was captured by sequencing in a study of cytotoxic CD8 clonotypes in ibrutinib-treated CLL. TCRdb keeps only in-frame clones here, not all; method: immunoSEQ multiplex PCR. Of roughly 40,000 clones in the sample, around 63% were seen once. V was clipped by 0 bases and J by 1 base, with 6 bases between them. Germline-derived CDR1 and CDR2 are SGHVS and FQNEAQ. The length of the CDR3 is 14 residues. V gene TRBV7-8 combines with J gene TRBJ2-5; D is uncertain. The specimen comprised PBMCs, sampled at disease progression, from a patient treated with ibrutinib. The sequence was obtained from a human donor with chronic lymphocytic leukemia. CDR3 nucleotides: TGTGCCAGCAGCTTAGCGCCCCTCCAAGAGACCCAGTACTTC. Translation: CASSLAPLQETQYF. Full variable domain (outside the CDR3, taken from reference TRBV7-8 and TRBJ2-5): GAGVSQSPRYKVAKRGQDVALRCDPISGHVSLFWYQQALGQGPEFLTYFQNEAQLDKSGLPSDRFFAERPEGSVSTLKIQRTQQEDSAVYLCASSLAPLQETQYFGPGTRLLVL.